Listed here are 4 T cell receptor beta chains from one sample, sequenced in a study of OX40 agonist ivuxolimab in advanced cancers. Clones were read by immunoSEQ multiplex PCR, and TCRdb kept only the in-frame ones, dropping some. The table lists more than 50,000 clones, around 86% of them singletons. The sample here was CD4+ or CD8+ T cells sorted from blood, taken in a trial of the OX40 agonist ivuxolimab. The source of these receptors is an adult with an advanced solid tumor such as melanoma, head and neck, liver or kidney cancer.

V usage is TRBV9 and J usage is TRBJ2-1; D is possibly TRBD2 (6 bases). The V and J ends lost 4 bases and 4 bases respectively, with 15 bases between them. CDR1 SGDLS and CDR2 YYNGEE come from the germline V gene. This CDR3 has 15 residues. The CDR3 loop is CASSPRGIVYNEQFF. The CDR3 DNA is TGTGCCAGCAGCCCCCGCGGGATAGTTTACAATGAGCAGTTCTTC.

The chain recombines TRBV27 with TRBJ1-1, with D unclear. CDR3 size: 13 residues. Trimming cost V 3 bases and J 5 bases, with 10 bases left between them. Germline V lookup: CDR1 MNHEY, CDR2 SMNVEV (reference sequence). This CDR3 is CASSLNVVTEAFF. CDR3 in DNA: TGTGCCAGCAGTTTGAATGTGGTAACTGAAGCTTTCTTT.

This chain links TRBV28 with TRBJ2-7; a possible D gene is TRBD1 (6 bases). This CDR3 comprises 17 residues. The V end was cut by 6 bases, the J end by 2 bases, with 23 bases between. Germline CDR1 MDHEN, CDR2 SYDVKM. CDR3 nucleotides: TGTGCCAGCAGCGTCTTAACCACCCCCAGGACAGCCTACGAGCAGTACTTC. Translating it yields CASSVLTTPRTAYEQYF.

The rearrangement uses TRBV5-1 and TRBJ2-7; D uncertain. V was clipped by 0 bases and J by 0 bases, with 16 bases between them. CDR3 size: 17 residues. CDR1 is SGHRS and CDR2 is YFSETQ in the germline V gene. The CDR3 loop is CASSLDPVGVYSYEQYV. The CDR3, as DNA: TGCGCCAGCAGCTTGGACCCGGTAGGTGTTTACTCCTACGAGCAGTACGTC.